This T cell receptor (beta chain) was sequenced for a study of regulatory T cells in long-lasting Graves disease listed by TCRdb under 2021. Notes on the research overall: Antithyroid drugs had been taken for less than 3 months by newly diagnosed Graves' disease patients. Patients with persistent Graves' disease were compared with patients with newly diagnosed Graves' disease using TCR sequencing and RNA sequencing of peripheral blood. The study was conducted in China and was registered as a clinical trial. A total of some 35 samples underwent TCR sequencing, from about 13 patients with persistent Graves' disease and approximately 20 patients with newly diagnosed Graves' disease. Overall results and qualifications from the work: Persistent Graves' disease patients showed lower TCR Shannon entropy and fewer highly expanded clones than newly diagnosed patients, suggesting clonal expansion. Sequencing and analysis were restricted to the TCR beta chain. TRBV28, TRBJ1-2 and TRBJ2-5 were preferentially used in persistent disease, while TRBV20-1 and TRBJ2-1 were favored in newly diagnosed disease. A larger number of public clonotypes was shared among persistent patients (more than 2,500) than among newly diagnosed patients (roughly 1,000). Only peripheral blood was studied, because thyroid tissue, the primary lesion, was inaccessible. The small sample size was acknowledged by the authors as a limitation that may reduce accuracy.

Library preparation employed multiplex PCR. Data came from an Illumina HiSeq 4000. To build TCR beta libraries, CDR3 regions were amplified by Arm-PCR using iRepertoire HTBI primers. Before sequencing, the PCR products went through gel purification. The original methods were these. Gene usage analysis of CDR3 amino acid clonotypes used the approximately 62 TRBV and some 15 TRBJ segments found across samples. COPE and FqMerger were used to merge the filtered high-quality paired reads into contigs. BLAST was used to align contigs to the IMGT TRBV, TRBD and TRBJ reference genes, and CDR3 was defined following IMGT. Clonotypes above 0.1% frequency were classified as highly expanded clones. Shannon entropy served as the measure of repertoire diversity, while the Gini coefficient captured V-J evenness. A clonotype was considered public if more than one individual shared it. The public reads were quality trimmed at Q25 with fastp and then assembled into clones with MiXCR by TCRdb, keeping productive beta chains. Rows matching on CDR3 protein sequence are summarized as one entry with the most common DNA and genes. The V and J calls here are based on TCRdb, not the publication. For this sample there are roughly 420,000 distinct CDR3 sequences; 12% to 15% appear just once. Over 15% of the sample comes from the top ten.

The sample's time point label, in plain terms: newly diagnosed GD, antithyroid drugs for less than 3 months. For both TCR sequencing and RNA sequencing, RNA was extracted from PBMCs in TRIzol. The diagnosis of Graves' disease was made according to American Thyroid Association guidelines. The patients came from an endocrinology department in Xi'an, China. From each patient, about 8.9 milliliters of peripheral blood was collected into an EDTA anticoagulant tube. Ficoll Paque Plus density gradient separation was used to isolate PBMCs, and no additional T cell sorting was done. An Agilent 2100 Bioanalyzer and agarose gel were used to check RNA quality, while a NanoDrop 2000 measured RNA concentration. This clonotype occurred many times. It has no known antigen specificity. Base qualities were left out, and no much larger clone turns up one base away. After removal of 7 bases from V and 1 base from J, the junction retains 8 bases not matched to a gene. Via the germline V gene (reference sequence), CDR1 is LNHDA and CDR2 SQIVND. Taken from cysteine to phenylalanine, the CDR3 has 15 residues. The DNA shown is the 45-base CDR3, in frame from base 1.

The same data also went into a second study, on T cells in Graves' hyperthyroidism and ophthalmopathy. The second paper states: Graves' hyperthyroidism was defined as stable when no progression to ophthalmopathy occurred over 18 months of follow-up. Hyperthyroidism patients were newly diagnosed, with disease duration under 2 months, and aged 18 to 65 years. The study excluded patients with uncontrolled infections, other autoimmune diseases, pregnancy or lactation. Clinical symptoms, serum thyroxine and TRAb, thyroid ultrasound, and orbital computed tomography formed the basis for the diagnoses. For the first round of RT-PCR on the TCR CDR3, the HTBI primer set was used together with the Qiagen OneStep RT-PCR kit. Blood samples also contained most of the expanded thyroid clonotypes (frequency above 0.001), which suggests that blood repertoires may reflect thyroid immune responses. Ophthalmopathy was separated from stable hyperthyroidism by a 13 V-J signature model, with just over 85% sensitivity and roughly 84% specificity obtained in cross-validation and 80%/75% obtained in testing. In validation, the model predicted progression to ophthalmopathy a median of about 5.9 months before onset, with roughly 70% sensitivity and 72.22% specificity. To identify distinguishing TCR V-J signatures, a discovery cohort of about a hundred patients was used, comprising 40 to 45 with Graves' ophthalmopathy and some 60 with stable Graves' hyperthyroidism. Prospective prediction of ophthalmopathy was tested in an independent validation cohort of approximately 19 hyperthyroidism patients and 15 to 17 patients who later progressed to ophthalmopathy. The approximately 90 discovery patients were randomly split 7:3 into training and test sets. Thyroid tissue and blood T-cell repertoires from several Graves' hyperthyroidism patients were also compared in the study. Following sampling, methimazole starting at 30 mg daily was given to hyperthyroidism patients, and high-dose intravenous methylprednisolone was given to ophthalmopathy patients. A second multiplex PCR round built the libraries, followed by size selection and purification. The libraries were sequenced on an Illumina HiSeq2000 using paired-end 100 bp reads. Raw data were processed with SOAPnuke, discarding reads with adapters, uncalled bases, mean Phred below 15, or no exact constant-primer or identifier match. COPE v1.2.5 was used to merge the high-quality paired reads, and each unique nucleotide sequence was defined as a clonotype. MiTCR v1.1 was used to align clonotypes to the IMGT TRBV, TRBD and TRBJ reference segments. The analysis included only V-J combinations with a frequency above 0.0001, which together covered around 99% of the repertoires. A TCS score was defined as the ratio of F50 (clonal expansion) to E x V (chaos), with BLOSUM62-based TCRdist applied between CDR3 peptides within each V-J. Welch's t-statistics and random forest reduced several hundred V-J features to around 14, which were used in a naive Bayes classifier (R e1071). Sample size was not statistically predetermined, and blinding of investigators to group allocation was not performed. The paper reports TCR Vbeta CDR3 sequencing of roughly 140 peripheral blood samples: approximately 41 ophthalmopathy, 70 to 85 hyperthyroidism and 17 progressor patients.

The chain employs TRBV19 and TRBJ2-7; TRBD1 lines up with 9 middle nucleotides. This TCR was sampled from a woman aged 45-60 years with Graves disease. Donor details come from another sample of the same person, matched by shared clones. The material was peripheral blood mononuclear cells (PBMCs), obtained at new diagnosis, from a patient treated with antithyroid drugs. The CDR3 has the sequence CASTYRGRASYEQYF. The nucleotide sequence is TGTGCCAGTACCTACAGGGGGCGAGCGTCCTACGAGCAGTACTTC.